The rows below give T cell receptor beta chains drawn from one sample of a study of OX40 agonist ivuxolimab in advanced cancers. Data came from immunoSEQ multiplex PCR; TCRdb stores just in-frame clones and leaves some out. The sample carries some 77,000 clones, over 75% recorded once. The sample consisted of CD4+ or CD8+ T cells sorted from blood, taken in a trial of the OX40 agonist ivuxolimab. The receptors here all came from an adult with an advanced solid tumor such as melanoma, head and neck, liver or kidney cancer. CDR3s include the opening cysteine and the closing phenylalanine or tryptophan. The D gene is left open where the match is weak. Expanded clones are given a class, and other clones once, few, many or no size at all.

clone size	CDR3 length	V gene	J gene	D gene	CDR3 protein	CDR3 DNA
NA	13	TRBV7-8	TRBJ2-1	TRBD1	CASSLGQGDEQFF	TGTGCCAGCAGCTTAGGGCAGGGGGATGAGCAGTTCTTC
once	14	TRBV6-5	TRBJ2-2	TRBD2	CASSTRAGDGELFF	TGTGCCAGCAGTACCCGGGCGGGAGACGGGGAGCTGTTTTTT
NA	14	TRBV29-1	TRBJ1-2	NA	CSVEDRPTPGGYTF	TGCAGCGTTGAAGATCGTCCGACCCCCGGGGGCTACACCTTC
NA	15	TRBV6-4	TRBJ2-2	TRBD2	CASSDGAGGIGELFF	TGTGCCAGCAGTGACGGAGCGGGGGGAATCGGGGAGCTGTTTTTT
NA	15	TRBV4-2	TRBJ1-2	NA	CASSQDGGRNYGYTF	TGTGCCAGCAGCCAAGATGGAGGCCGTAACTATGGCTACACCTTC
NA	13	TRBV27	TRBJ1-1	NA	CASSLWGRAEAFF	TGTGCCAGCAGTTTATGGGGGCGGGCTGAAGCTTTCTTT
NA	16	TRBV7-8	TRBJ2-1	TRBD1	CASSFPGQGYDNEQFF	TGTGCCAGCAGCTTTCCAGGACAGGGGTACGACAATGAGCAGTTCTTC
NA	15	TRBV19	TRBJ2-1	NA	CASSRDLGSYNEQFF	TGTGCCAGTAGTCGAGACCTAGGCTCCTACAATGAGCAGTTCTTC
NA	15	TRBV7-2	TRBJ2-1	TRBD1	CASRNDRGSYNEQFF	TGTGCCAGCAGAAACGACAGGGGGTCCTACAATGAGCAGTTCTTC
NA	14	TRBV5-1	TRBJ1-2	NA	CASSLAGVNYGYTF	TGCGCCAGCAGCTTGGCAGGGGTGAACTATGGCTACACCTTC
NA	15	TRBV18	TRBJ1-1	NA	CASSPWGGVPTEAFF	TGTGCCAGCTCACCCTGGGGCGGCGTTCCCACTGAAGCTTTCTTT
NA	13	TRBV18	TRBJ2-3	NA	CASSPGAEDTQYF	TGTGCCAGCTCACCAGGCGCAGAAGATACGCAGTATTTT
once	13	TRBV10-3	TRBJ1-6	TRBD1	CATADRSNSPLHF	TGTGCCACAGCGGACAGGTCAAATTCACCCCTCCACTTT
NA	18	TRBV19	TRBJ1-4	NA	CASSMSPGTTQRSEKLFF	TGTGCCAGTAGTATGTCCCCTGGGACAACTCAAAGGAGTGAAAAACTGTTTTTT
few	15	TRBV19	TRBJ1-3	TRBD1	CASSNRQGAGNTIYF	TGTGCCAGTAGTAACCGACAGGGCGCTGGAAACACCATATATTTT
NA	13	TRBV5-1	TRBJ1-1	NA	CASSLGGGTEAFF	TGCGCCAGCAGCTTGGGTGGGGGCACTGAAGCTTTCTTT
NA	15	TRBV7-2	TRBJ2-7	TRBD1	CASSRTGQGVYEQYF	TGTGCCAGCAGCAGAACGGGACAGGGGGTATACGAGCAGTACTTC
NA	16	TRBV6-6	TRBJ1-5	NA	CASSYSGQRGFQPQHF	TGTGCCAGCAGTTACTCAGGTCAGCGCGGGTTTCAGCCCCAGCATTTT
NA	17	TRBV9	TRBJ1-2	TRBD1	CASSVAAGGARNGGYTF	TGTGCCAGCAGCGTAGCGGCAGGGGGCGCCAGGAACGGTGGCTACACCTTC
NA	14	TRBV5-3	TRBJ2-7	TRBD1	CARSFPQGAGEQYF	TGTGCCAGAAGCTTTCCCCAGGGGGCAGGGGAGCAGTACTTC